Reported below is one T cell receptor (beta chain). Germline CDR1 reads PRHDT; CDR2 reads FYEKMQ (reference sequence). CDR3 length: 17 amino acids. The J segment lost 9 bases and the V segment lost 5 bases, leaving 19 bases of the junction unmatched. Reverse transcription used about 0.45 to 1 ug RNA and random hexamers. Amplification of the TCR beta CDR3 was carried out by immunoSEQ multiplex PCR, which spanned a total of 54 Vbeta and 13 Jbeta segments. Each CDR3 protein gets one entry after TCRdb re-called the immunoSEQ multiplex PCR reads with MiXCR. The sample has 130,000 to 150,000 distinct CDR3 sequences, roughly 94% seen once; the top ten hold around 0.29%. The data are from a study of CD8 T cells in Susac syndrome. CD8+ and CD4+ T cells from blood underwent TCR beta sequencing, which was carried out in a high-throughput format. Negative isolation was applied to CD8+ and CD4+ T cells, and FACS enrichment was applied to TEMRA cells.

The TCR originated in a human donor in good health. The chain is built from TRBV13 and TRBJ2-1; 7 bases are a match to TRBD1. The sequencing input was CD8+ T cells from PBMCs. In DNA form, the CDR3 reads TGTGCCAGCAGCAAATCCGGACAGGCTATACGTCTCCCTGAGCAGTTCTTC. Encoded protein: CASSKSGQAIRLPEQFF.